A selection of T cell receptor beta chains follows, all from one sample in a study of response to subunit inactivated influenza vaccine. TCRdb processed the RT-PCR reads anew with MiXCR; each CDR3 protein has one entry. The sample has 560,000 or so distinct CDR3 sequences, 7.5% to 8.5% seen once. The source was PBMCs from blood, collected about 24 months after vaccination. The receptors originated from a man aged 50 to 75 who received an inactivated influenza vaccine. Each CDR3 is given with its conserved first and last residue. The order of the fields is J gene, clone size, V gene, D gene, CDR3 protein, CDR3 DNA. The D gene is left open where the match is weak. Some rows have no size entry. The others give once, few or many, or a class for an expanded clone.

j_gene: TRBJ2-2
abundance: few
v_gene: TRBV27
d_gene: TRBD1
CDR3aa: CASSLDRGQAGTGELFF
CDR3nt: TGTGCCAGCAGTTTAGATCGGGGACAGGCCGGTACCGGGGAGCTGTTTTTT

j_gene: TRBJ2-7
abundance: NA
v_gene: TRBV9
d_gene: TRBD2
CDR3aa: CASSVGSPLAGYEQYF
CDR3nt: TGTGCCAGCAGCGTAGGATCGCCTCTAGCGGGCTACGAGCAGTACTTC

j_gene: TRBJ2-7
abundance: many
v_gene: TRBV5-6
d_gene: TRBD1
CDR3aa: CASSLNWYRGRRSQAYEQYF
CDR3nt: TGTGCCAGCAGCTTGAACTGGTACAGGGGGAGGAGGTCGCAGGCCTACGAGCAGTACTTC

j_gene: TRBJ2-6
abundance: few
v_gene: TRBV7-3
d_gene: TRBD1
CDR3aa: CASSFRTGIGANVLTF
CDR3nt: TGTGCCAGCAGTTTCCGGACAGGGATCGGGGCCAACGTCCTGACTTTC

j_gene: TRBJ1-2
abundance: many
v_gene: TRBV4-3
d_gene: TRBD1
CDR3aa: CASSQITGGNLYGYTF
CDR3nt: TGCGCCAGCAGCCAAATAACAGGGGGGAACCTCTATGGCTACACCTTC

j_gene: TRBJ1-6
abundance: NA
v_gene: TRBV15
d_gene: NA
CDR3aa: CATSSEWGWNSPLHF
CDR3nt: TGTGCCACCAGCAGCGAGTGGGGTTGGAATTCACCCCTCCACTTT

j_gene: TRBJ1-2
abundance: many
v_gene: TRBV4-2
d_gene: NA
CDR3aa: CASSPIAGGAKSYGYTF
CDR3nt: TGTGCCAGCAGTCCAATCGCCGGGGGCGCGAAGAGCTATGGCTACACCTTC

j_gene: TRBJ2-5
abundance: few
v_gene: TRBV5-1
d_gene: TRBD2
CDR3aa: CASSLAEFLPGGETQYF
CDR3nt: TGCGCCAGCAGCTTGGCCGAGTTCCTGCCGGGAGGAGAGACCCAGTACTTC

j_gene: TRBJ2-2
abundance: NA
v_gene: TRBV7-2
d_gene: TRBD1
CDR3aa: CASSTGDPGTGELFF
CDR3nt: TGTGCCAGCAGCACAGGGGACCCGGGCACCGGGGAGCTGTTTTTT

j_gene: TRBJ2-7
abundance: few
v_gene: TRBV5-4
d_gene: TRBD2
CDR3aa: CASNKAGGVRGEQYF
CDR3nt: TGTGCCAGCAATAAAGCGGGAGGCGTCCGGGGCGAGCAGTACTTC

j_gene: TRBJ1-2
abundance: NA
v_gene: TRBV12-3/TRBV12-4
d_gene: NA
CDR3aa: CASSPSAITRDGYTF
CDR3nt: TGTGCCAGCAGTCCCTCGGCCATAACTAGGGATGGCTACACCTTC

j_gene: TRBJ2-2
abundance: NA
v_gene: TRBV29-1
d_gene: NA
CDR3aa: CSVEEGPSRTGELFF
CDR3nt: TGCAGCGTTGAAGAGGGCCCTTCGAGGACCGGGGAGCTGTTTTTT

j_gene: TRBJ2-7
abundance: NA
v_gene: TRBV4-3
d_gene: NA
CDR3aa: CASSQDFGGLRDSSYEQYF
CDR3nt: TGCGCCAGCAGCCAAGATTTCGGGGGGCTCCGGGACAGCTCCTACGAGCAGTACTTC

j_gene: TRBJ1-5
abundance: NA
v_gene: TRBV28
d_gene: TRBD1
CDR3aa: CASSLLTGDHYSNQPQHF
CDR3nt: TGTGCCAGCAGTTTATTGACAGGGGACCACTATAGCAATCAGCCCCAGCATTTT

j_gene: TRBJ1-1
abundance: NA
v_gene: TRBV9
d_gene: NA
CDR3aa: CASSAPFGRGTEAFF
CDR3nt: TGTGCCAGCAGCGCACCTTTTGGGAGGGGCACTGAAGCTTTCTTT

j_gene: TRBJ2-3
abundance: NA
v_gene: TRBV5-1
d_gene: NA
CDR3aa: CASSSGQYTDTQYF
CDR3nt: TGCGCCAGCAGCTCCGGACAGTACACAGATACGCAGTATTTT

j_gene: TRBJ2-2
abundance: many
v_gene: TRBV6-2/TRBV6-3
d_gene: NA
CDR3aa: CASVQGNTGELFF
CDR3nt: TGTGCCAGCGTCCAGGGGAACACCGGGGAGCTGTTTTTT

j_gene: TRBJ2-2
abundance: NA
v_gene: TRBV7-3
d_gene: NA
CDR3aa: CASSETGPGELFF
CDR3nt: TGTGCTAGCAGCGAAACAGGGCCCGGGGAGCTGTTTTTT

j_gene: TRBJ1-2
abundance: NA
v_gene: TRBV4-2
d_gene: NA
CDR3aa: CASSQDRQGTGYTF
CDR3nt: TGTGCCAGCAGCCAAGATAGGCAGGGGACTGGCTACACCTTC

j_gene: TRBJ2-1
abundance: NA
v_gene: TRBV6-2/TRBV6-3
d_gene: NA
CDR3aa: CASRYLYRDEQFF
CDR3nt: TGTGCCAGCCGATACTTGTATCGGGATGAGCAGTTCTTC

j_gene: TRBJ2-1
abundance: NA
v_gene: TRBV7-2
d_gene: NA
CDR3aa: CASSAKWGVTEQFF
CDR3nt: TGTGCCAGCAGCGCAAAGTGGGGTGTTACTGAGCAGTTCTTC

j_gene: TRBJ2-7
abundance: many
v_gene: TRBV25-1
d_gene: TRBD1
CDR3aa: CASSTDRAFTYEQYF
CDR3nt: TGTGCCAGCAGTACTGACAGGGCCTTTACCTACGAGCAGTACTTC

j_gene: TRBJ2-5
abundance: few
v_gene: TRBV27
d_gene: NA
CDR3aa: CASSLAGHRAQYF
CDR3nt: TGTGCCAGCAGTTTAGCCGGGCATAGGGCCCAGTACTTC

j_gene: TRBJ2-1
abundance: few
v_gene: TRBV28
d_gene: TRBD1
CDR3aa: CASSLPGTGYVEQFF
CDR3nt: TGTGCCAGCAGTCTACCCGGGACAGGGTATGTTGAGCAGTTCTTC

j_gene: TRBJ2-1
abundance: NA
v_gene: TRBV12-3/TRBV12-4
d_gene: TRBD2
CDR3aa: CASTRAGLTYNEQFF
CDR3nt: TGTGCCAGCACTAGAGCGGGACTAACCTACAATGAGCAGTTCTTC

j_gene: TRBJ2-5
abundance: few
v_gene: TRBV5-4
d_gene: NA
CDR3aa: CASSQGTNGLETQYF
CDR3nt: TGTGCCAGCAGCCAGGGGACAAATGGATTGGAGACCCAGTACTTC

j_gene: TRBJ2-7
abundance: many
v_gene: TRBV15
d_gene: NA
CDR3aa: CATSRPEAEQYF
CDR3nt: TGTGCCACCAGCAGGCCAGAGGCAGAGCAGTACTTC